This TCR beta chain was identified during a study of response to subunit inactivated influenza vaccine (dated by TCRdb to 2016 to 2019). Regarding the research as a whole: The study used deep quantitative T cell receptor repertoire profiling to track responses to a trivalent subunit inactivated influenza vaccine. The paper's findings and limits, for the study overall: The authors proposed that each seasonal influenza vaccination may bring in only a limited number of new T cells.

Of note for this clonotype: The target of this receptor is not known. Base quality data are lacking; no much larger clone is found one base away.

Libraries were built with RT-PCR. Instrument on record: Illumina HiSeq 2500. TCRdb trimmed the raw reads at Q25, called clones with MiXCR and kept productive beta chains. Every distinct CDR3 protein forms one entry, paired with its most common genes and DNA. This sample is represented by hundreds of thousands of distinct CDR3 sequences; roughly 15% of them were singletons. In total, the top ten clones hold approximately 7.6% of the sample. CDR1 and CDR2 are read off the germline V gene (reference sequence) as SGHAT and FQDESV. The CDR3 contains 16 residues, cysteine and phenylalanine counted. The entry retains the CDR3 DNA only, 48 bases that are in frame from base 1. Deletion took 5 bases off V and 1 base off J, with a span of 17 bases between the germline ends.

Specimen: PBMCs from blood, collected 14 days before vaccination. The receptor's source is a man aged 45-60 years who received an inactivated influenza vaccine. Donor details come from another sample of the same person, matched by shared clones. The rearrangement combines TRBV11-1 with TRBJ2-5; a weak D assignment points to TRBD1 (5 bases agree). The CDR3 reads as follows: CASSPGTFRGQETQYF. In nucleotide form, the sequence is TGTGCCAGCAGCCCAGGCACTTTTAGGGGCCAAGAGACCCAGTACTTC.